A selection of T cell receptor beta chains follows, all from one sample in a study of metastatic and nonmetastatic thyroid tumors. Using MiXCR, TCRdb reanalyzed the PCR reads. The table shows tens of thousands of clones, with about a fifth occurring only once. Sequenced input: blood. All receptors derive from a female donor with papillary thyroid cancer or a benign thyroid nodule (not recorded which). Some clones in this sample may be carry-over from other donors' samples. CDR3s include the opening cysteine and the closing phenylalanine or tryptophan. Each record gives: V gene, clone size, J gene, D gene, CDR3 DNA, CDR3 protein. The D gene is left open where the match is weak. Not every row has a clone size; where given, it reads once, few, many or a size class.

V: TRBV20-1; size: many; J: TRBJ2-7; D: TRBD2; DNA: TGCAGTGCTAGGCGGACTAGCAGCTCCTACGAGCAGTACTTC; CDR3: CSARRTSSSYEQYF
V: TRBV6-5; size: many; J: TRBJ2-4; D: TRBD2; DNA: TGTGCCAGCAGTTTTGGCGGGAGAAACATTCAGTACTTC; CDR3: CASSFGGRNIQYF
V: TRBV6-1; size: many; J: TRBJ2-5; D: TRBD1; DNA: TGTGCCAGCAGTGCCGAAAGGACAGGGCAAGAGACCCAGTACTTC; CDR3: CASSAERTGQETQYF
V: TRBV2; size: few; J: TRBJ2-3; D: TRBD1; DNA: TGTACCAGCATCTCCCGGGACAGACCCACAGATACGCAGTATTTT; CDR3: CTSISRDRPTDTQYF
V: TRBV3-1; size: many; J: TRBJ2-7; D: -; DNA: TGTGCCAGCAGCCAAACGTTCCACGAGCAGTACTTC; CDR3: CASSQTFHEQYF
V: TRBV20-1; size: many; J: TRBJ2-7; D: TRBD1; DNA: TGCAGTGCTCGGGACAGATACTCCTACGAGCAGTACTTC; CDR3: CSARDRYSYEQYF
V: TRBV19; size: many; J: TRBJ2-7; D: -; DNA: TGTGCCAGTAGTATTTTGGGGACTCAGGGCTACGAGCAGTACTTC; CDR3: CASSILGTQGYEQYF
V: TRBV11-2; size: many; J: TRBJ2-4; D: -; DNA: TGTGCCAGCAGCCTCGACTGGGGGGCAGTTTTGCAGTACTTC; CDR3: CASSLDWGAVLQYF
V: TRBV4-2; size: many; J: TRBJ2-3; D: -; DNA: TGTGCCAGCAGCCCGCTTCATTCAGTTGACCCTAGCACAGATACGCAGTATTTT; CDR3: CASSPLHSVDPSTDTQYF
V: TRBV5-6; size: many; J: TRBJ2-5; D: -; DNA: TGTGCCAGCAGCTTGGGGGTACAAGAGACCCAGTACTTC; CDR3: CASSLGVQETQYF
V: TRBV6-4; size: medium-sized; J: TRBJ2-2; D: TRBD1; DNA: TGTGCCAGCAGTCCGCGACAGGGGGACACCGGGGAGCTGTTTTTT; CDR3: CASSPRQGDTGELFF
V: TRBV11-2; size: many; J: TRBJ1-6; D: TRBD1; DNA: TGTGCCAGCAGCTCCGGGACAGGGTCTAGTTCACCCCTCCACTTT; CDR3: CASSSGTGSSSPLHF
V: TRBV11-2; size: many; J: TRBJ2-7; D: -; DNA: TGTGCCAGCAGCTTGCTAGCTGGCTCCTACGAGCAGTACTTC; CDR3: CASSLLAGSYEQYF
V: TRBV19; size: -; J: TRBJ2-1; D: TRBD2; DNA: TGTGCCAGTAGTATCTCAGCTAGCGGGTTCCAAGAGACCCAGTTCTTC; CDR3: CASSISASGFQETQFF
V: TRBV7-8; size: -; J: TRBJ2-7; D: -; DNA: TGTGCCAGCAGCTTAGTTTCAGGTCACGATCAGTACTTC; CDR3: CASSLVSGHDQYF
V: TRBV7-2; size: -; J: TRBJ2-7; D: -; DNA: TGTGCCAGCAGCCAAGCACAGGGTTCAGGCTACGAGCAGTACTTC; CDR3: CASSQAQGSGYEQYF
V: TRBV30; size: many; J: TRBJ2-7; D: TRBD1; DNA: TGTGCCTGGAGTGTACTCCCCGGACAGGGGAACGACGAGCAGTACTTC; CDR3: CAWSVLPGQGNDEQYF
V: TRBV7-9; size: -; J: TRBJ1-2; D: -; DNA: TGTGCCAGCCAGTGGGGGGCCGGCTATGGCTACACCTTC; CDR3: CASQWGAGYGYTF
V: TRBV14; size: many; J: TRBJ2-7; D: -; DNA: TGTGCCAGCAGCCAAGATCCGGGAACTACCCACGAGCAGTACTTC; CDR3: CASSQDPGTTHEQYF
V: TRBV5-1; size: -; J: TRBJ2-5; D: -; DNA: TGCGCCAGCAGCTTGGCGGCAGGAGTCTTTCCTCAAGAGACCCAGTACTTC; CDR3: CASSLAAGVFPQETQYF
V: TRBV6-1; size: medium-sized; J: TRBJ1-6; D: TRBD1; DNA: TGTGCCAGCAGGTCGACAGGGGCGGCTAATAATTCACCCCTCCACTTT; CDR3: CASRSTGAANNSPLHF
V: TRBV12-3/TRBV12-4; size: -; J: TRBJ1-1; D: -; DNA: TGTGCCAGCAATTGCGGAGGGAGGACTCAAGCTTTCTTT; CDR3: CASNCGGRTQAFF
V: TRBV6-1; size: -; J: TRBJ2-5; D: TRBD2; DNA: TGTGCCAGCAGCGATGGACTAGCGGGAATAAAAGAGACCCAGTACTTC; CDR3: CASSDGLAGIKETQYF
V: TRBV15; size: many; J: TRBJ2-1; D: -; DNA: TGTGCCACCAGCAGAGGGAAGGGGGGAGCTAACAATGAGCAGTTCTTC; CDR3: CATSRGKGGANNEQFF
V: TRBV10-3; size: many; J: TRBJ1-4; D: -; DNA: TGTGCCACTAGGGAGGGGGACGGAGGAGATAATGAAAAACTGTTTTTT; CDR3: CATREGDGGDNEKLFF
V: TRBV5-4; size: -; J: TRBJ2-2; D: TRBD2; DNA: TGTGCCAGCAGCTCAGGGACTAGTAACACCGGGGAGCTGTTTTTT; CDR3: CASSSGTSNTGELFF
V: TRBV30; size: many; J: TRBJ2-7; D: -; DNA: TGTGCCTGGAAAAGAGGGGCCCCCTACGAGCAGTACTTC; CDR3: CAWKRGAPYEQYF
V: TRBV27; size: -; J: TRBJ2-2; D: -; DNA: TGTGCCAGCAGTTATAGAAACACCGGGGAGCTGTTTTTT; CDR3: CASSYRNTGELFF
V: TRBV9; size: many; J: TRBJ2-1; D: -; DNA: TGTGCCAGCAGCATAGGTTATGAGGAGCAGTTCTTC; CDR3: CASSIGYEEQFF
V: TRBV9; size: few; J: TRBJ2-5; D: TRBD2; DNA: TGTGCCAGCAGCGTAGCCGGACTAGCCGAAGAGACCCAGTACTTC; CDR3: CASSVAGLAEETQYF
V: TRBV20-1; size: once; J: TRBJ2-3; D: TRBD1; DNA: TGCAGTGCTAGTCCCGGGACAGGGAGCACAGATACGCAGTATTTT; CDR3: CSASPGTGSTDTQYF
V: TRBV20-1; size: -; J: TRBJ2-7; D: -; DNA: TGCAGTGCTAGAGATGCGACAGATTCAACCTACGAGCAGTACTTC; CDR3: CSARDATDSTYEQYF
V: TRBV2; size: many; J: TRBJ2-1; D: -; DNA: TGTGCCAGCAGTCCCAATCAGGGGTACAATGAGCAGTTCTTC; CDR3: CASSPNQGYNEQFF
V: TRBV12-3/TRBV12-4; size: many; J: TRBJ2-3; D: -; DNA: TGTGCCAGCAGTCTTCCAGGGGGGGCAGATACGCAGTATTTT; CDR3: CASSLPGGADTQYF
V: TRBV6-1; size: -; J: TRBJ2-1; D: -; DNA: TGTGCCAGCAGTGAGCGGCAGGCGGGAAATAATGAGCATTTCTTC; CDR3: CASSERQAGNNEHFF
V: TRBV28; size: many; J: TRBJ1-5; D: -; DNA: TGTGCCAGCGAGGTGGGGGGGGGTAATCAGCCCCAGCATTTT; CDR3: CASEVGGGNQPQHF
V: TRBV18; size: many; J: TRBJ2-2; D: TRBD1; DNA: TGTGCCAGCTCACCAGGGACAGGGGTACACACCGGGGAGCTGTTTTTT; CDR3: CASSPGTGVHTGELFF
V: TRBV20-1; size: once; J: TRBJ1-5; D: TRBD1; DNA: TGCAGTGCGAATCCGGGACAGGGGGTGAGCAATCAGCCCCAGCATTTT; CDR3: CSANPGQGVSNQPQHF
V: TRBV5-6; size: many; J: TRBJ1-1; D: -; DNA: TGTGCCAGCAGCTTCCCAGGTTTTGTGAACACTGAAGCTTTCTTT; CDR3: CASSFPGFVNTEAFF
V: TRBV5-4; size: many; J: TRBJ1-2; D: TRBD1; DNA: TGTGCCAGCAGCTTGGTACAGGGGGTCTATGGCTACACCTTC; CDR3: CASSLVQGVYGYTF
V: TRBV20-1; size: many; J: TRBJ2-7; D: -; DNA: TGCAGTGCTAGAGAACGGGAACCCTACGAGCAGTACTTC; CDR3: CSAREREPYEQYF
V: TRBV18; size: -; J: TRBJ1-1; D: -; DNA: TGTGCCAGCTCACCACCGTCGTTCGAGTCTGAAGCTTTCTTT; CDR3: CASSPPSFESEAFF
V: TRBV2; size: many; J: TRBJ1-1; D: TRBD1; DNA: TGTGCCAGCAGGACAACAGGGGGTACTGAAGCTTTCTTT; CDR3: CASRTTGGTEAFF
V: TRBV20-1; size: many; J: TRBJ1-4; D: -; DNA: TGCAGTGCTAGAGAACAGAATGAAAAACTGTTTTTT; CDR3: CSAREQNEKLFF
V: TRBV20-1; size: many; J: TRBJ2-1; D: TRBD2; DNA: TGCAGTGCTAGAGATCTCAAGCGGGAGGGATATAATGAGCAGTTCTTC; CDR3: CSARDLKREGYNEQFF
V: TRBV27; size: -; J: TRBJ1-1; D: TRBD1; DNA: TGTGCCGGCAGGACAGGGGGGAGGCCTGAACCTTTCTTT; CDR3: CAGRTGGRPEPFF
V: TRBV7-2; size: many; J: TRBJ1-3; D: TRBD1; DNA: TGTGCCAGCAGCACACCAGGGGGCTCTGGAAACACCATATATTTT; CDR3: CASSTPGGSGNTIYF
V: TRBV28; size: -; J: TRBJ1-5; D: -; DNA: TGTGCCAGCAGTTTAGATACCGCGTCCCGCCATTTT; CDR3: CASSLDTASRHF
V: TRBV28; size: many; J: TRBJ2-7; D: -; DNA: TGTGCCAGCAGTTTAACAACTTCCTACGAGCAGTACTTC; CDR3: CASSLTTSYEQYF
V: TRBV20-1; size: -; J: TRBJ2-7; D: TRBD2; DNA: TGCAGTGCTCCAATCTTAGCGGGAGGCCCCTACGATCAGTACTTC; CDR3: CSAPILAGGPYDQYF
V: TRBV11-1; size: -; J: TRBJ2-1; D: TRBD2; DNA: TGTGCCAGCAGCCTCCCCCTAGCACGGGGGGGCACCTACAATGAGCAGTTCTTC; CDR3: CASSLPLARGGTYNEQFF